What follows describes a single T cell receptor (beta chain). Its antigen is not known. The data belong to a study of T cell responses to AZD1222 COVID-19 vaccine. Study observations and caveats: Only a handful of individuals given AZD1222 were seropositive at baseline.

Profiled with immunoSEQ multiplex PCR; TCRdb holds only in-frame clones, not every one. Among 120,000 or so clones, around 87% were seen once, and the ten largest hold over 9.5%. The CDR3 is 14 amino acids. Germline V gives CDR1 SNHLY, CDR2 FYNNEI. Trimming cost V 4 bases and J 0 bases, with 7 bases left between them. The sample was peripheral blood, taken on day 0 of AZD1222 vaccination. This sequence originates from an adult in good health. The genes are TRBV2 and TRBJ1-5, with D unclear. CDR3 loop: CASSAESSNQPQHF. The CDR3 nucleotides read TGTGCCAGCAGTGCCGAGAGTAGCAATCAGCCCCAGCATTTT.